The 4 T cell receptor beta chains presented below share a single source sample, sequenced in a study of T cells in women clearing cervical HPV infection. Using immunoSEQ multiplex PCR, the repertoire was profiled, and TCRdb retains in-frame clones only, with some absent. The sample data list around 30,000 clones. Sequencing was done on a sample of blood buffy coat. These receptors were collected from a woman between 18 and 75 years old with a cervical HPV16 infection that either progressed to CIN3+ or cleared (not recorded which).

As concerns this clone: The observed sequence ends 3 residues before the CDR3 terminus, with the missing tail filled in from the germline J gene. The chain has TRBV12-3 or TRBV12-4 and TRBJ2-3; 10 positions match TRBD2. The CDR3 covers 15 residues. V lost 5 bases to trimming and J lost 2 bases; unmatched junction nucleotides: 4. CDR3 in amino acids: CASSPSGGYTDTQYF. CDR3 DNA (partial): TGTGCCAGCAGTCCTAGCGGGGGTTACACAGATACG.

In the case of this clone: The read ends 3 residues shy of where the CDR3 ends; the end is completed using the germline J gene. The rearrangement uses TRBV6-1 and TRBJ1-1, with D perhaps matching TRBD1 (6 bases). Germline V lookup: CDR1 MNHNS, CDR2 SASEGT. The CDR3 runs 11 residues. Incomplete CDR3 DNA: TGTGCCAGCAGAGAACAGGGCTCA. This gives the protein CASREQGS. The CDR3, in full, reads CASREQGSAFF.

Concerning this clone: The CDR3 end lies 3 residues beyond the end of the read and is filled in from the germline J gene. This sequence joins TRBV30 and TRBJ1-1; D is ambiguous. V was shortened by 1 base and J by 2 bases, with 14 bases between the two germline ends. Germline assignment: CDR1 GTSNPN and CDR2 SVGIG (reference sequence). This CDR3 comprises 15 residues. CDR3 sequence: CAWSANKVGNTEAFF. CDR3 bases read: TGTGCCTGGAGTGCCAACAAGGTTGGTAACACTGAA.

Concerning this clone itself: The read comes to an end 3 residues before the CDR3 does, leaving the germline J gene to fill in the end. The rearrangement uses TRBV20-1 and TRBJ2-1; no firm D call. CDR3 size: 11 residues. The V end lost 4 bases, the J end lost 4 bases, and 5 bases lay between the germline ends. CDR1 and CDR2 from the germline V gene are DFQATT and SNEGSKA (reference sequence). The CDR3 here is CSATNYNEQFF. The covered CDR3 bases are TGCAGTGCTACTAATTACAATGAG.